Included here is one TCR beta chain sequence, with context. This sample was included in a study of identical twins. Trimming pared 1 base from V and 2 bases from J, leaving 18 bases between. The CDR3 totals 18 residues. Germline-derived CDR1 and CDR2 are SGHAT and FQNNGV. MiXCR, run by TCRdb on the 5' RACE reads, gives a single entry per CDR3 protein. The table lists nearly 200,000 distinct CDR3 sequences, around 15% of them singletons. This same sample was also taken into another study, of T cells expressing NK-cell markers.

The rearrangement uses TRBV11-2 and TRBJ2-4, with D unclear. The sample consisted of CD8+ T cells sorted from blood. This TCR derives from a woman under 30 in good health. CDR3 residues: CASSLVPSTPDPKNIQYF. For the CDR3, the DNA is TGTGCCAGCAGCTTAGTCCCTTCTACACCCGACCCCAAAAACATTCAGTACTTC.